This T cell receptor (beta chain) was documented in a study of control samples from healthy donors and cancer patients (dated by TCRdb to 2020 to 2022). Inclusive of the bounding cysteine and phenylalanine, the CDR3 is 15 residues long. The DNA shown is the 45-base CDR3, in frame from base 1. CDR1 LNHDA and CDR2 SQIVND are derived from the germline V gene (reference sequence). Relative to germline, V is 5 bases shorter and J is 0 bases shorter, with 10 bases between their ends. Receptor amplification or capture employed the immunoSEQ multiplex PCR assay. TCRdb retrieved this table from immuneACCESS and kept in-frame rearrangements only. Not all clones are present; in checked studies, unresolved V genes account for under half, and no reason is known for the remainder. Within this sample are 90,000 to 100,000 clones, with about 80% of them counted one time only. The top ten clonotypes cover 10% of the sample.

Of note for this clone: The specificity of this receptor is unknown. The input lacks base qualities; no much larger clone sits a single base away.

The sample consisted of blood. This sequence was found in a woman aged 25 to 39 in good health. The chain joins TRBV19 to TRBJ2-2; no D gene is confidently identified. The CDR3 loop reads CASSVGFANTGELFF. The DNA sequence is given as TGTGCCAGTAGTGTTGGCTTCGCGAACACCGGGGAGCTGTTTTTT.